These 2 T cell receptor beta chains were sequenced from one sample in a study of identical twins' blood T cells. A single record per CDR3 protein comes from TCRdb applying MiXCR to the 5' RACE reads. Seen here are 350,000 to 400,000 distinct CDR3 sequences, roughly 31% observed once, and the top ten hold more than 5.5%. Sequenced input: PBMCs. The receptors originated from a woman aged 18-49 years in good health.

This clonotype turned up a few times. V is TRBV2 and J is TRBJ1-1; TRBD1 might be the D (5 bases). This CDR3 has 13 amino acids. CDR1 is SNHLY, CDR2 FYNNEI, per germline. Deletions cut 8 bases from V and 6 bases from J, with 16 bases between. The CDR3 reads CASPLGQDAEAFF. Here the CDR3 DNA reads TGTGCCAGCCCCCTGGGGCAGGATGCTGAAGCTTTCTTT.

This clonotype occurred many times. V is TRBV10-3 and J is TRBJ1-1; 7 nucleotides align to TRBD1. Germline-derived CDR1 and CDR2 are ENHRY and SYGVKD. This CDR3 has 14 residues. The V segment lost 7 bases and the J segment 2 bases; nucleotides outside the gene matches: 7. CDR3 sequence: CAITWTGINTEAFF. The CDR3 nucleotides read TGTGCCATCACCTGGACAGGAATAAACACTGAAGCTTTCTTT.